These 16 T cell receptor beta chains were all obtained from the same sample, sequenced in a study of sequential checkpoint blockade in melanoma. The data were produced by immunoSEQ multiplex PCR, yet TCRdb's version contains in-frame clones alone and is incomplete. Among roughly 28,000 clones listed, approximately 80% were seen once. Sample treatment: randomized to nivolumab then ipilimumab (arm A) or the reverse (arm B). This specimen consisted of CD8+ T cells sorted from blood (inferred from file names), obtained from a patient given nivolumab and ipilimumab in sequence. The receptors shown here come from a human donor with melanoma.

CDR3 DNA sequence: TGCAGCGTTGAAGAGGACTCAGACACAGATACGCAGTATTTT. Translated: CSVEEDSDTDTQYF. V is TRBV29-1 and J is TRBJ2-3; D is perhaps TRBD2 (5 bases). The germline gives CDR1 SQVTM, CDR2 ANQGSEA. The ends were cut back, 0 bases at V and 2 bases at J, with 9 bases in the middle. The CDR3 runs 14 residues.

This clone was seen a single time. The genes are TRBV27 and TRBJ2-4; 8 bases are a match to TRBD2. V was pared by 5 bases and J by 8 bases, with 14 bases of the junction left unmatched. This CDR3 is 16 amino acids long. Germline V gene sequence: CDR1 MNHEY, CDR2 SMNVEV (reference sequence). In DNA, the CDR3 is TGTGCCAGCAGTCCCCTAGTGGCTAGCGGGCCGGACATTCAGTACTTC. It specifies CASSPLVASGPDIQYF.

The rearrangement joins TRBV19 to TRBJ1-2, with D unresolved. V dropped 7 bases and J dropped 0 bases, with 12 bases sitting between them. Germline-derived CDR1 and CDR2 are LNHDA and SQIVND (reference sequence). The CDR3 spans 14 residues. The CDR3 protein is CASTPSQANYGYTF. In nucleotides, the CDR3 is TGTGCCAGTACCCCTTCACAAGCTAACTATGGCTACACCTTC.

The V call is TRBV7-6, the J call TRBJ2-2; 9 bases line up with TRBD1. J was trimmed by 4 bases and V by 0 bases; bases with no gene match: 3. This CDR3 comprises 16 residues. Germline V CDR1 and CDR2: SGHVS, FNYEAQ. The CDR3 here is CASSLAWTGVTGELFF. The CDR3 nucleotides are TGTGCCAGCAGCTTAGCATGGACAGGGGTCACCGGGGAGCTGTTTTTT.

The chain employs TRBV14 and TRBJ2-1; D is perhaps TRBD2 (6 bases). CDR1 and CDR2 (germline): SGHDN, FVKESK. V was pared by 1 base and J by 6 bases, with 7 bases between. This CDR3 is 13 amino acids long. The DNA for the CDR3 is TGTGCCAGCAGCCAAGGGGGAGGCAATGAGCAGTTCTTC. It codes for CASSQGGGNEQFF. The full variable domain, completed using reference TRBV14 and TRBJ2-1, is EAGVTQFPSHSVIEKGQTVTLRCDPISGHDNLYWYRRVMGKEIKFLLHFVKESKQDESGMPNNRFLAERTGGTYSTLKVQPAELEDSGVYFCASSQGGGNEQFFGPGTRLTVL.

CDR3 sequence reads: CASSPRHRDGGKLFF. The CDR3 DNA sequence: TGTGCCAGCAGTCCCCGTCACAGGGACGGGGGGAAACTGTTTTTT. V usage is TRBV27 and J usage is TRBJ1-4; a weak D match, TRBD1 (6 bases). Germline V gene sequence: CDR1 MNHEY, CDR2 SMNVEV (reference sequence). The length of the CDR3 is 15 residues. Trimming shortened V by 5 bases and J by 11 bases, and 21 bases separated the two germline ends.

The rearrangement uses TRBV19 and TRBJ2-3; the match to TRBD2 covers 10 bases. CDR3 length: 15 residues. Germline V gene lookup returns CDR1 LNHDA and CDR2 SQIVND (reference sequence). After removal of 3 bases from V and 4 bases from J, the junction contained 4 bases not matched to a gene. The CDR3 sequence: CASSISGGGADTQYF. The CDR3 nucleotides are TGTGCCAGTAGTATCAGCGGGGGGGGTGCAGATACGCAGTATTTT.

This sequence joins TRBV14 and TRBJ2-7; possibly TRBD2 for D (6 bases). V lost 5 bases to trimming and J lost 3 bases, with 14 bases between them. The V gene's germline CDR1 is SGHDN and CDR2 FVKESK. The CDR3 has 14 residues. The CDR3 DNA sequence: TGTGCCAGCAGCACCGTGGGGGGTTACTACGAGCAGTACTTC. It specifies CASSTVGGYYEQYF.

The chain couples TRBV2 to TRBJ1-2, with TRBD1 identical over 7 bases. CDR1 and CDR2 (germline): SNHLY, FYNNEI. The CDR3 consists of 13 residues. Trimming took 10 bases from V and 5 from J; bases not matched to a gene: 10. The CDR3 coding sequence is TGTGCCATCCGGGACAGCGAAAAGTATGGCTACACCTTC. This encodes CAIRDSEKYGYTF. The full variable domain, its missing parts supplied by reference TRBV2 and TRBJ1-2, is EPEVTQTPSHQVTQMGQEVILRCVPISNHLYFYWYRQILGQKVEFLVSFYNNEISEKSEIFDDQFSVERPDGSNFTLKIRSTKLEDSAMYFCAIRDSEKYGYTFGSGTRLTVV.

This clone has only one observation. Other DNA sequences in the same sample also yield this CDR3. The CDR3 protein is CASSPGARQGAYEQYF. The CDR3 coding sequence is TGCGCCAGCAGCCCTGGGGCACGACAGGGGGCTTACGAGCAGTACTTC. V is TRBV4-1 and J is TRBJ2-7; 10 nucleotides match TRBD1. Germline V CDR1 and CDR2: MGHRA, YSYEKL. This CDR3 region has 16 residues. V lost 4 bases, J lost 4 bases, and 10 bases stayed unmatched.

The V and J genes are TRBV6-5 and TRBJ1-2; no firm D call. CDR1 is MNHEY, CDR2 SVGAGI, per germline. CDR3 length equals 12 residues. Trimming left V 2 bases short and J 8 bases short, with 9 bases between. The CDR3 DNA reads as TGTGCCAGCAGTTACACCCGGGGAGGCTACACCTTC. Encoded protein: CASSYTRGGYTF.

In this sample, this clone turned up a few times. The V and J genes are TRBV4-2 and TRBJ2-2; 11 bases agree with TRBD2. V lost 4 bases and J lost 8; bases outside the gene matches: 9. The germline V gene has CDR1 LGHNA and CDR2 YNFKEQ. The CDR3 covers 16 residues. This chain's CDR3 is CASSPIAGGPYGELFF. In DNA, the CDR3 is TGTGCCAGCAGCCCAATAGCGGGGGGGCCTTATGGGGAGCTGTTTTTT.

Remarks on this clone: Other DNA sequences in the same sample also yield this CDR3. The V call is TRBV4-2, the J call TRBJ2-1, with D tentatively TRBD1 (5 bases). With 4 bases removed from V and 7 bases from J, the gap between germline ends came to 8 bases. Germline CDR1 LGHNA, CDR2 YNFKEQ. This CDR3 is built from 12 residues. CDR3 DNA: TGTGCCAGCAGCCCCAGGGTAAATGAGCAGTTCTTC. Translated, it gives CASSPRVNEQFF.

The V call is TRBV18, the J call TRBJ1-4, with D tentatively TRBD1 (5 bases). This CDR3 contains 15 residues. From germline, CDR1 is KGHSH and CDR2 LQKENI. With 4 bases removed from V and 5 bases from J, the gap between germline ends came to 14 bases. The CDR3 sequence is CASSHLDSRNEKLFF. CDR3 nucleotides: TGTGCCAGCTCACACCTCGACAGTAGAAATGAAAAACTGTTTTTT.

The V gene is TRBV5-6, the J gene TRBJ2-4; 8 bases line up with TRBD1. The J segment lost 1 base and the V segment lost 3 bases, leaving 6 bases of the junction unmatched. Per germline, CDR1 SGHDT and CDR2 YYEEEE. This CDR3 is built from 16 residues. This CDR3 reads CASSSGQARAKNIQYF. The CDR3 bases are TGTGCCAGCAGCTCGGGACAGGCGAGGGCCAAAAACATTCAGTACTTC.

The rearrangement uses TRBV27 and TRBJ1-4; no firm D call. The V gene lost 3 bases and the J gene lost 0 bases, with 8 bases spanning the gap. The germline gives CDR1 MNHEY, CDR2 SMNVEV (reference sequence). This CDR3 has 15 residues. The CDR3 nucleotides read TGTGCCAGCAGTTTCTTAGCTGCAACTAATGAAAAACTGTTTTTT. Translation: CASSFLAATNEKLFF. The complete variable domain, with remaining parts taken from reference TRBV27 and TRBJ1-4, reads EAQVTQNPRYLITVTGKKLTVTCSQNMNHEYMSWYRQDPGLGLRQIYYSMNVEVTDKGDVPEGYKVSRKEKRNFPLILESPSPNQTSLYFCASSFLAATNEKLFFGSGTQLSVL.